Below are 18 T cell receptor delta chains sequenced from a single sample in a study of γδ T cells in repeated Plasmodium falciparum infection. TCRdb made new clone calls on the multiplex PCR reads using CATT. The table lists 50,000 to 55,000 delta-chain clones, approximately 1.8% of them singletons. Vgamma9/Vdelta2+ and Vdelta2-negative gammadelta T cells were flow-sorted from PBMC for bulk sequencing. The sequenced material came from gamma-delta T cells from blood. The source of these receptors is a pool of human donors (malaria-infected and uninfected, not separated).

This clone has more than one count but fewer than ten. The protein TCRdb lists belongs to a much larger clone and differs from this DNA's translation at residue 3, which points to a read error; the protein shown is made from the DNA. The chain uses TRDV1 and TRDJ1, with 9 positions matching TRDD2. TCRdb supplies no J gene; here it was assigned by aligning the nucleotide sequence to germline. Germline V gives CDR1 TSWWSYY, CDR2 QGS. This CDR3 comprises 21 residues. The CDR3, as DNA: TGTGCTCCTGGGGACCCTTTCCTTCCTACGTTAGCTGGGGCCAACACCGATAAACTCATCTTT. Residues: CAPGDPFLPTLAGANTDKLIF.

This clone occurred many times. TCRdb assigns this DNA the protein of a much larger clone, which departs from its translation at residue 6; this likely reflects a read error, and the protein shown comes from translating the DNA. CDR3 region: CACDTYPRMLGDRYTDKLIF. The CDR3 region has the DNA TGTGCCTGTGACACGTATCCCCGAATGCTGGGGGATAGGTACACCGATAAACTCATCTTT. The chain employs TRDV2 and TRDJ1; 10 nucleotides align to TRDD3. Germline CDR1 is GEAIGNYY and CDR2 is EKD. The CDR3 spans 20 residues. V shed 1 base, J shed 0 bases, and the junction held 16 bases outside the gene matches.

Regarding this clone: For this DNA, TCRdb reports the protein of a much larger clone, which diverges at residue 10, most likely from a read error; the protein presented here is translated directly from the DNA. The chain is built from TRDV1 and TRDJ1; D is perhaps TRDD3 (5 bases). Here the J gene was assigned by germline matching of the DNA, as TCRdb has none. The germline V gene encodes CDR1 TSWWSYY and CDR2 QGS. This CDR3 is 25 amino acids long. V lost 2 bases and J lost 0, with 40 bases in between. As DNA, the CDR3 is TGTGCTCTTGGGGAAGGAGCCCGGTGGCTCCTCCCTCTTCTCCCTGGGAGGTCCTACACCGATAAACTCATCTTT. Amino acids: CALGEGARWLLPLLPGRSYTDKLIF.

Points on this clone: This DNA translates differently at residue 14 from the TCRdb protein, which is that of a much larger clone; a read error is likely, and the protein shown is the DNA's own translation. The V gene is TRDV1, the J gene TRDJ2, with D perhaps being TRDD2 or TRDD3 (6 bases each). Germline V lookup: CDR1 TSWWSYY, CDR2 QGS. There are 21 residues in the CDR3. The CDR3 region is CALGGRLLLFGGPEVTAQLFF. CDR3 bases: TGTGCTCTTGGGGGTCGACTCCTACTGTTTGGGGGGCCGGAGGTGACAGCTCAACTCTTCTTT.

There are a few counts of this clone. TCRdb's listed protein matches a much larger clone and diverges from this DNA's translation at residue 9, likely through a read error; the protein shown comes from the DNA. The chain employs TRDV1 and TRDJ1; D remains ambiguous. V lost 2 bases, J lost 7 bases, and 11 bases lay in between. CDR1 is TSWWSYY and CDR2 is QGS in the germline V gene. CDR3 size: 13 residues. CDR3 nucleotides: TGTGCTCTTGGGGAATTTCCGGCCGGTAAACTCATCTTT. Translation gives CALGEFPAGKLIF.

Points on this clone: TCRdb assigns this DNA the protein of a much larger clone, which departs from its translation at residue 20; this likely reflects a read error, and the protein shown comes from translating the DNA. This chain connects TRDV1 to TRDJ1; 9 nucleotides line up with TRDD3. This CDR3 contains 23 residues. Per the germline V gene, CDR1 is TSWWSYY and CDR2 is QGS. As DNA, the CDR3 is TGTGCTCTTGGGGAACTGAACCCAAAGGTGGGGATACGGTTAACAATCGTTACCGATGAACTCATCTTT. This encodes CALGELNPKVGIRLTIVTDELIF.

This clone has at least ten counts. A far bigger clonotype differs at one base, so this is likely a read error. The chain uses TRDV1 and TRDJ1; D unclear. The CDR3 sequence is 13 residues long. Germline lookup yields CDR1 TSWWSYY and CDR2 QGS. V shed 7 bases and J shed 1 base, with 10 bases lying between them. The CDR3 sequence: CALAALTTDKLIF. The CDR3 nucleotides are TGTGCTCTTGCGGCCCTAACCACCGATAAACTCATCTTT.

This clone was observed a few times. TCRdb's listed protein matches a much larger clone and diverges from this DNA's translation at residue 12, likely through a read error; the protein shown comes from the DNA. The chain combines TRDV3 with TRDJ1; a weak D match, TRDD3 (5 bases). This CDR3 contains 16 residues. Per the germline V gene, CDR1 is TVYSNPD and CDR2 is GDNSRS (reference sequence). The V end lost 4 bases, the J end lost 10 bases, and 31 bases lay between the germline ends. CDR3 protein: CASGRQTFRRDGRLIF. For the CDR3, the DNA is TGTGCCTCCGGGCGGCAAACGTTCAGGAGGGATGGCAGACTCATCTTT.

This clone has just a few counts. This likely came from a read error, as a far larger clone is one base away. The same CDR3 arises from other DNA sequences in this sample as well. With the J gene uncalled, the V gene is TRDV1; the D call in the table, TRDD3, was not verified against the DNA. The CDR3 contains 17 residues. In germline, CDR1 is TSWWSYY, CDR2 QGS. The CDR3 loop reads CALCLIHDWRRDHKLIF. The CDR3 region has the DNA TGTGCTCTTTGTCTGATCCATGACTGGCGTCGGGACCATAAACTCATATTT.

A remark on this clone: This is likely an artifact of a read error, given a far larger clone one base away. Other DNA sequences from this sample encode an identical CDR3 as well. The rearrangement joins TRDV2 to TRDJ1; D call uncertain. The J gene is not listed in TCRdb, so it was assigned here from a DNA match to germline. Germline lookup yields CDR1 GEAIGNYY and CDR2 EKD. This CDR3 has 14 residues. V lost 3 bases to trimming and J lost 2 bases, with 12 bases between them. This CDR3 is CACDPIQGTDKLIF. CDR3 sequence (DNA): TGTGCCTGTGACCCCATTCAGGGTACCGATAAACTCATCTTT.

This clone came up a few times. A single base is all that separates this from a far larger clone, so a read error is likely. The same CDR3 can be traced to other DNA sequences in this sample. V usage is TRDV1 and J usage is TRDJ1; TRDD3 might be the D (5 bases). Per germline, CDR1 TSWWSYY and CDR2 QGS. The CDR3 length is 15 residues. V dropped 3 bases and J dropped 2 bases, with 13 bases sitting between them. The CDR3 is CALGDGRGRTDKLIF. The DNA of the CDR3 is TGTGCTCTTGGGGATGGGAGGGGGCGAACCGATAAACTCATCTTT.

A remark on this clone: One base separates it from a far larger clone, so it is likely a read error. This specimen includes other DNA sequences encoding the same CDR3. V gene TRDV3 combines with J gene TRDJ1; 8 bases fit TRDD3. The J gene was missing in TCRdb and was found by matching the end of the DNA to germline. With V trimmed by 3 bases and J by 5 bases, 8 bases remained unmatched. CDR3 length: 13 amino acids. The germline V gene encodes CDR1 TVYSNPD and CDR2 GDNSRS (reference sequence). The DNA of the CDR3 is TGTGCCTTCGTCTGGGGGACAACTGATAAACTCATCTTT. This translates into CAFVWGTTDKLIF.

There are a few counts of this clone. TCRdb records a much larger clone's protein for this DNA, with a difference at residue 22 that likely arises from a read error; the protein given is the translation of the DNA. No J gene was called, and the V gene is TRDV2; the table's D call, TRDD3, was not checked against the DNA. There are 23 residues in the CDR3. Per germline, CDR1 GEAIGNYY and CDR2 EKD. The DNA for the CDR3 is TGTGCCTGTGACACCGTAAAAGGTCAGATACTGGGGGATACGGACAGGTACACCGATAAACTCACTTTT. Protein sequence: CACDTVKGQILGDTDRYTDKLTF.

Regarding this clone: The protein in TCRdb stems from a much larger clone and differs at residue 14 from this DNA's translation, likely a read error; here the protein is translated from the DNA. This chain's CDR3 is CALGELCASSYWGPYGWYTDKLIF. CDR3 nucleotide sequence: TGTGCTCTTGGGGAACTTTGTGCTTCCTCCTACTGGGGGCCATACGGGTGGTACACCGATAAACTCATCTTT. This chain uses TRDV1 with TRDJ1, with TRDD3 identical over 8 bases. TCRdb does not report a J gene; here it was assigned by matching the DNA to germline references. The CDR3 covers 24 residues. Germline V gives CDR1 TSWWSYY, CDR2 QGS. Trimming removed 0 bases from V and 0 bases from J; junction bases left unmatched: 27.

In this sample, this clone turned up a few times. This likely traces to a read error, being one base from a far larger clone. Different DNA sequences within this sample yield the same CDR3. The V gene is TRDV3, the J gene TRDJ1, with 12 bases lining up with TRDD3. Assignment of the J gene here rests on matching the DNA to germline, because TCRdb gives none. CDR3 size: 20 residues. Germline assignment: CDR1 TVYSNPD and CDR2 GDNSRS (reference sequence). Trimming removed 2 bases from V and 1 base from J; junction bases left unmatched: 20. The CDR3 is CAFQRPLLGDTHEGTDKLIF. The CDR3 nucleotides are TGTGCCTTTCAGCGCCCGCTACTGGGGGATACACATGAGGGCACCGATAAACTCATCTTT. The full variable domain, in which reference TRDV3 and TRDJ1 provide the parts outside the CDR3, is CDKVTQSSPDQTVASGSEVVLLCTYDTVYSNPDLFWYRIRPDYSFQFVFYGDNSRSEGADFTQGRFSVKHILTQKAFHLVISPVRTEDSATYYCAFQRPLLGDTHEGTDKLIFGKGTRVTVEP.

This clone has more than one count but fewer than ten. The amino acid sequence in TCRdb belongs to a much larger clone and departs from this DNA's translation at residue 7, likely a sequencing read error; the sequence shown is translated from the DNA. The V call is TRDV1, the J call TRDJ1; D may be TRDD2 or TRDD3 (8 bases each). TCRdb supplies no J gene; here it was assigned by aligning the nucleotide sequence to germline. The V and J ends lost 4 bases and 2 bases respectively, with 38 bases between them. CDR3 length: 23 residues. Germline CDR1 and CDR2: TSWWSYY and QGS. CDR3 amino acids: CALGVPSLFLRGWGRDRTDKLIF. In nucleotides, the CDR3 is TGTGCTCTTGGGGTCCCTTCCCTCTTCCTACGTGGCTGGGGGAGAGACAGAACCGATAAACTCATCTTT.

Only a few counts were recorded for this clone. This may arise from a read error, as a much more abundant clone is one base away. The genes are TRAV29/DV5 and TRDJ1, with unresolved D. The J gene is absent in TCRdb and was assigned here via DNA matching to germline. CDR3 length: 16 amino acids. V lost 2 bases to trimming and J lost 0 bases, with 17 bases between them. CDR1 NSMFDY and CDR2 ISSIKDK come from the germline V gene. The CDR3 sequence: CAASRPRSPYTDKLIF. The CDR3 bases are TGTGCAGCAAGTCGGCCTCGTTCCCCTTACACCGATAAACTCATCTTT.

Turning to this clone: The TCRdb record carries a much larger clone's protein, which differs from this DNA's translation at residue 3; a read error is the likely cause, and the protein listed here is the DNA translation. The V gene is TRDV2, the J gene TRDJ1; unclear D gene. TCRdb gives no J gene; it was assigned here by matching the DNA to germline. The CDR3 runs to 16 residues. CDR1 and CDR2 (germline): GEAIGNYY, EKD. For the CDR3, the DNA is TGTGCCTATGACACCGAGGAAGAAGAGGGCACCGATAAACTCATCTTT. This encodes CAYDTEEEEGTDKLIF.